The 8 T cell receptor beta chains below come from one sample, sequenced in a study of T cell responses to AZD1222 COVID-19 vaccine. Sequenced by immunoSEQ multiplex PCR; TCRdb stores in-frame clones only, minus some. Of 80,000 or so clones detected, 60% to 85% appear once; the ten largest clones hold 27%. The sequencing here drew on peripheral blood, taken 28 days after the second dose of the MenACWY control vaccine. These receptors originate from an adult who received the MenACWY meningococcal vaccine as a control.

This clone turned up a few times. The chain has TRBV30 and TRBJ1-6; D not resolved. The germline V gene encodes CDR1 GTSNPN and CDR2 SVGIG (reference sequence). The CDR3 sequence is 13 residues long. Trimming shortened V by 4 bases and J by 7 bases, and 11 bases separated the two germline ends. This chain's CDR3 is CAWTENPNSPLHF. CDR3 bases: TGTGCCTGGACGGAAAATCCGAATTCACCCCTCCACTTT. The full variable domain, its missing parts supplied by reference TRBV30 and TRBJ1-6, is SQTIHQWPATLVQPVGSPLSLECTVEGTSNPNLYWYRQAAGRGLQLLFYSVGIGQISSEVPQNLSASRPQDRQFILSSKKLLLSDSGFYLCAWTENPNSPLHFGNGTRLTVT.

The chain's CDR3 is CASSPGTGGSGSPLHF. CDR3 nucleotide sequence: TGCGCCAGCAGCCCCGGGACAGGGGGTTCCGGGTCACCCCTCCACTTT. The rearrangement joins TRBV5-1 to TRBJ1-6, with 11 bases matching TRBD1. The V and J ends lost 4 bases and 10 bases, in that order; junction bases with no gene match: 10. The CDR3 sequence is 16 residues long. CDR1 and CDR2 from the germline V gene are SGHRS and YFSETQ.

CDR3 DNA sequence: TGCGCCAGCAGCCAAGAGTGGGACCAAGGGAACCCTAGCTCCTACAATGAGCAGTTCTTC. Translating it yields CASSQEWDQGNPSSYNEQFF. The gene calls are TRBV4-3 and TRBJ2-1; D may match TRBD1 or TRBD2 (5 bases each). The V end lost 0 bases, the J end lost 0 bases, and 21 bases lay between the germline ends. CDR1 is LGHNA and CDR2 is YSLEER in the germline V gene. The CDR3 length is 20 residues.

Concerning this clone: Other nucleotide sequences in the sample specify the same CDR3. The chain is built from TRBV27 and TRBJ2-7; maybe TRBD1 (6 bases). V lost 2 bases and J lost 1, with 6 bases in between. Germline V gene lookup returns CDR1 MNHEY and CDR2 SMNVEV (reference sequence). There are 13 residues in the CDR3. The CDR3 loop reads CASSLGQSYEQYF. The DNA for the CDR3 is TGTGCCAGCAGTTTAGGACAGTCCTACGAGCAGTACTTC.

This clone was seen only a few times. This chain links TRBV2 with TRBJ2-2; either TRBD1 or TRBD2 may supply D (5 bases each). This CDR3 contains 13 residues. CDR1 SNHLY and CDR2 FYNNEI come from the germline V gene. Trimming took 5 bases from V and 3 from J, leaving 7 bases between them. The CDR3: CASSRDHTGELFF. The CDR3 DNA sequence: TGTGCCAGCAGTCGGGACCACACCGGGGAGCTGTTTTTT. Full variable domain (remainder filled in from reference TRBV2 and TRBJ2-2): EPEVTQTPSHQVTQMGQEVILRCVPISNHLYFYWYRQILGQKVEFLVSFYNNEISEKSEIFDDQFSVERPDGSNFTLKIRSTKLEDSAMYFCASSRDHTGELFFGEGSRLTVL.

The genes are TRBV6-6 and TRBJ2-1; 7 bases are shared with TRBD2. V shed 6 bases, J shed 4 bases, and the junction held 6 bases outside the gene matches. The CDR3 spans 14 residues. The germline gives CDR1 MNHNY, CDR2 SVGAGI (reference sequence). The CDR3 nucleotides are TGTGCCAGCAGGAGCGGGGTAAGGTACAATGAGCAGTTCTTC. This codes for CASRSGVRYNEQFF.

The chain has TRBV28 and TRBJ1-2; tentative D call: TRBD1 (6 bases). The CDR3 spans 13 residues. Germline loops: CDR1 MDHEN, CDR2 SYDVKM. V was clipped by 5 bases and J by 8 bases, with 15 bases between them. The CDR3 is CASSPPDRLGYTF. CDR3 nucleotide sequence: TGTGCCAGCAGTCCCCCGGACAGACTCGGCTACACCTTC.

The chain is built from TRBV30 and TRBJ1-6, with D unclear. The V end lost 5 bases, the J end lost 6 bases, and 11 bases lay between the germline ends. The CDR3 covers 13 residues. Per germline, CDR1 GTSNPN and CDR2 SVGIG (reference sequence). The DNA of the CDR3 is TGTGCCTGGGACCGGGAATTTAATTCACCCCTCCACTTT. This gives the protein CAWDREFNSPLHF.